The 7 T cell receptor beta chains presented below share a single source sample, sequenced in a study of persistence of HIV-infected CD4 T cells. Their specific antigens are unknown. This was the immunoSEQ version 4 assay in survey mode. Profiled with immunoSEQ multiplex PCR; TCRdb holds only in-frame clones, not every one. In the table there are roughly 41,000 clones, 87% of which are singletons. Nonspecific anti-CD3/anti-CD28 bead stimulation represents the broad CD4+ T cell repertoire. Sorting of responding CD4+ T cells relied on upregulated CD40 ligand together with CD69. The material sequenced was CD4+ T cells sorted from PBMCs after approximately 19-hour stimulation, taken from a patient who received antiretroviral therapy. The receptors originated from an adult man with HIV who was CMV-seropositive.

This clone occurred a few times. The chain carries TRBV6-6 and TRBJ1-1; 8 nucleotides align to TRBD1. V trimming: 5 bases; J trimming: 1 base; junction bases outside the gene matches: 6. This CDR3 is 15 amino acids long. Germline CDR1 and CDR2: MNHNY and SVGAGI (reference sequence). The CDR3 bases are TGTGCCAGCAGTGGCAGGGGGCTATCGAACACTGAAGCTTTCTTT. It translates to CASSGRGLSNTEAFF.

This clone was found once. The rearrangement joins TRBV5-1 to TRBJ2-6; a weak D match, TRBD2 (6 bases). The CDR3 extends over 18 amino acids. V was cut by 2 bases and J by 0 bases, with 15 bases left in between. From germline, CDR1 is SGHRS and CDR2 YFSETQ. The CDR3, as DNA: TGCGCCAGCAGCTTAGGCGGGGTCGGCAGCTCTGGGGCCAACGTCCTGACTTTC. It encodes CASSLGGVGSSGANVLTF.

The V call is TRBV30, the J call TRBJ2-2; 12 nucleotides align to TRBD2. The CDR3 has 15 residues. V dropped 6 bases and J dropped 6; count of bases not matched to a gene: 8. Germline V gene sequence: CDR1 GTSNPN, CDR2 SVGIG (reference sequence). CDR3 sequence reads: CACLAGGIRSGELFF. As DNA, the CDR3 is TGTGCCTGCCTAGCGGGGGGGATTCGGTCCGGGGAGCTGTTTTTT. Drawing the rest from reference TRBV30 and TRBJ2-2, the complete variable domain is SQTIHQWPATLVQPVGSPLSLECTVEGTSNPNLYWYRQAAGRGLQLLFYSVGIGQISSEVPQNLSASRPQDRQFILSSKKLLLSDSGFYLCACLAGGIRSGELFFGEGSRLTVL.

The chain joins TRBV29-1 to TRBJ2-6, with no clear D. The CDR3 consists of 12 residues. CDR1 is SQVTM, CDR2 ANQGSEA, per germline. The V end was cut by 4 bases, the J end by 2 bases, with 3 bases between. This CDR3 reads CSVATGANVLTF. CDR3 bases: TGCAGCGTTGCTACTGGGGCCAACGTCCTGACTTTC. Combining the CDR3 with reference TRBV29-1 and TRBJ2-6 gives the whole variable domain SAVISQKPSRDICQRGTSLTIQCQVDSQVTMMFWYRQQPGQSLTLIATANQGSEATYESGFVIDKFPISRPNLTFSTLTVSNMSPEDSSIYLCSVATGANVLTFGAGSRLTVL.

The rearrangement uses TRBV28 and TRBJ1-3; D is possibly TRBD1 (5 bases). Germline CDR1 and CDR2: MDHEN and SYDVKM. The CDR3 covers 15 residues. V was clipped by 5 bases and J by 2 bases, with 13 bases between them. The CDR3 nucleotides are TGTGCCAGCAGTCCAGGGTGGGCCACTGGAAACACCATATATTTT. This gives the protein CASSPGWATGNTIYF.

The CDR3 reads CASSVTGTSGGKNIQYF. DNA of the CDR3: TGTGCCAGCAGCGTTACCGGGACTAGCGGGGGCAAAAACATTCAGTACTTC. V usage is TRBV5-4 and J usage is TRBJ2-4; 14 nucleotides agree with TRBD2. The CDR3 is 17 amino acids. V was pared by 4 bases and J by 3 bases, with 6 bases of the junction left unmatched. Per the germline V gene, CDR1 is SGHNT and CDR2 is YYREEE (reference sequence). Looking up the rest from reference TRBV5-4 and TRBJ2-4 gives the full variable domain: ETGVTQSPTHLIKTRGQQVTLRCSSQSGHNTVSWYQQALGQGPQFIFQYYREEENGRGNFPPRFSGLQFPNYSSELNVNALELDDSALYLCASSVTGTSGGKNIQYFGAGTRLSVL.

J is TRBJ2-7 and V is TRBV19; D remains ambiguous. This CDR3 region has 14 residues. Germline V gives CDR1 LNHDA, CDR2 SQIVND (reference sequence). Deletions cut 7 bases from V and 1 base from J, with 14 bases between. For the CDR3, the DNA is TGTGCCAGTAACCCCTCCGGCACATCCTACGAGCAGTACTTC. Residues: CASNPSGTSYEQYF.